Listed here is a single T cell receptor (beta chain). This record comes from a study of breast tumors, draining lymph nodes, adjacent tissues. Germline CDR1 and CDR2: LNHDA and SQIVND (reference sequence). The CDR3 is 17 residues long. Trimming took 3 bases from V and 6 from J; bases not matched to a gene: 9. The lymph nodes were axillary draining lymph nodes from breast cancer patients. TCRdb called the multiplex PCR reads again in MiXCR, with one record for every CDR3 protein. Of some 170,000 distinct CDR3 sequences in the sample, about 33% are singletons; the top ten hold 3.8%. This clonotype originated in a female donor with breast cancer. Some clones in this sample may be carry-over from other donors' samples. The V and J genes are TRBV19 and TRBJ2-7; 15 bases match TRBD2. What was sequenced was axillary lymph node tissue. The CDR3 DNA follows: TGTGCCAGTAGTATCTCCGGGACTAGCGGGGGGTTTGGCGAGCAGTACTTC. Its translation is CASSISGTSGGFGEQYF.